This T cell receptor beta chain was observed in a study of T cell changes during pregnancy in multiple sclerosis. The V and J ends lost 0 bases and 1 base, in that order; junction bases with no gene match: 8. Germline V gene sequence: CDR1 SGHRS, CDR2 YFSETQ. The CDR3 loop spans 17 amino acids. This table comes from immunoSEQ multiplex PCR, and its TCRdb copy is limited to in-frame clones, with some not included. The data hold about 40,000 clones, with over 80% observed a single time. The sequenced sample was peripheral blood, obtained in the first trimester of pregnancy. The sequence was collected from a female donor in good health, enrolled as a control in a pregnancy study. The chain carries TRBV5-1 and TRBJ1-1; the match to TRBD1 covers 8 bases. CDR3 in amino acids: CASSLVPGGGTNTEAFF. CDR3 DNA sequence: TGCGCCAGCAGCTTGGTTCCAGGGGGCGGGACGAACACTGAAGCTTTCTTT.